This T cell receptor beta chain was found in a study of T cell responses to AZD1222 COVID-19 vaccine. The CDR3 loop spans 17 amino acids. Germline V gene data show CDR1 as SGHTA and CDR2 as FQGNSA. The V end was cut by 5 bases, the J end by 0 bases, with 19 bases between. Study-wide results and caveats: Unmutated regions of variants are reportedly targeted by nearly half of spike-specific TCRs. With two AZD1222 doses given, Spike-specific TCR breadth and depth both rose. Donors, mostly white British, included more females; clonal diversity was possibly underestimated.

Some clones are missing from TCRdb's copy, which holds only in-frame ones; the method was immunoSEQ multiplex PCR. The table lists 110,000 or so clones, around 84% of them singletons, with roughly 15% in the top ten. About this clone itself: As yet, its antigen is unknown.

Sample: peripheral blood, taken 28 days after the second AZD1222 dose. This receptor was identified in an adult who received the AZD1222 COVID-19 vaccine. This chain connects TRBV7-2 to TRBJ1-1; the D is unclear. In DNA, the CDR3 is TGTGCCAGCAGCCCAGCTGCCAGCCGACTTATGAACACTGAAGCTTTCTTT. Protein product: CASSPAASRLMNTEAFF.